The 15 T cell receptor beta chains below come from one sample, sequenced in a study of cytomegalovirus exposure and HLA in healthy donors (dated by TCRdb to between 2016 and 2019). Libraries came from the immunoSEQ multiplex PCR assay. For the multiplex PCR, a mixture combining 60 forward primers for TCR Vbeta segments and 13 reverse primers for TCR Jbeta segments was used. Entries here come from immuneACCESS through TCRdb and include only in-frame sequences with V and J called. Some clones fail to appear in such tables; in the studies checked, an unresolved V gene covers under half of the shortfall, and the cause of the remainder is unknown. This sample lists about 140,000 clones; more than 70% were detected once. The top ten hold approximately 1.3% of the sample. What was sequenced was PBMCs. These receptors were obtained from a male donor in good health and CMV-seropositive.

The V gene is TRBV7-6, the J gene TRBJ1-1, with no clear D. This CDR3 comprises 13 residues. Trimming left V 5 bases short and J 0 bases short, with 7 bases between. Per the germline V gene, CDR1 is SGHVS and CDR2 is FNYEAQ. The CDR3 reads CASSPTLNTEAFF. The CDR3 DNA is TGTGCCAGCAGCCCGACACTGAACACTGAAGCTTTCTTT.

This clone has a single count. An end of the junction does not agree with germline; a read error may underlie this. The chain couples TRBV11-2 to TRBJ1-5, with D unresolved. Germline loops: CDR1 SGHAT, CDR2 FQNNGV. This CDR3 contains 17 residues. The CDR3 here is CARIVWLLRISNQPQHF. Written as DNA, the CDR3 is TGTGCCAGGATCGTTTGGCTCCTGAGAATTAGCAATCAGCCCCAGCACTTT.

The chain joins TRBV19 to TRBJ1-5; D is unresolved. The V end was cut by 4 bases, the J end by 4 bases, with 8 bases between. The CDR3 length is 13 residues. Per germline, CDR1 LNHDA and CDR2 SQIVND (reference sequence). The CDR3 sequence: CASSTGVNQPQHF. CDR3 nucleotides: TGTGCCAGTAGTACCGGGGTGAATCAGCCCCAGCATTTT.

This clone is a singleton in its sample. The genes are TRBV19 and TRBJ2-2; TRBD1 agrees at 8 bases. CDR1 and CDR2 (germline): LNHDA, SQIVND (reference sequence). There are 14 residues in the CDR3. J lost 7 bases, V lost 6 bases, and 7 bases had no gene match. This chain's CDR3 is CASSRDRNYGELFF. CDR3 nucleotides: TGTGCCAGTAGCAGGGACAGGAACTACGGGGAGCTGTTTTTT.

As to this clone: The sample contains more than one DNA sequence encoding this CDR3. The CDR3 sequence: CASSVGGANTEAFF. DNA of the CDR3: TGTGCCAGCAGCGTAGGAGGCGCGAACACTGAAGCTTTCTTT. The chain has TRBV9 and TRBJ1-1; D remains ambiguous. V lost 0 bases and J 1 base, leaving 7 bases between the germline ends. The germline V gene encodes CDR1 SGDLS and CDR2 YYNGEE. The CDR3 has 14 residues.

The chain uses TRBV5-1 and TRBJ2-1; 8 bases are a match to TRBD1. CDR1 SGHRS and CDR2 YFSETQ come from the germline V gene. The V segment lost 3 bases and the J segment 6 bases; nucleotides outside the gene matches: 8. The CDR3 contains 15 residues. This CDR3 is CASSSPGQALNEQFF. The DNA of the CDR3 is TGCGCCAGCAGCTCACCGGGACAGGCCCTCAATGAGCAGTTCTTC.

This clone was seen only once. The chain joins TRBV7-8 to TRBJ2-5; 8 bases fit TRBD2. The J call may be faulty, since TRBJ2-7 better matches the DNA end. Per the germline V gene, CDR1 is SGHVS and CDR2 is FQNEAQ. This CDR3 has 16 amino acids. This CDR3 reads CASSLALGGRMYEQYF. CDR3 sequence (DNA): TGTGCCAGCAGCTTAGCGCTGGGCGGGAGGATGTACGAGCAGTACTTC.

The CDR3 DNA sequence: TGTGCCAGCAGTGACACAGGGTTCCAGCCCCAGCATTTT. Its translation: CASSDTGFQPQHF. The chain employs TRBV6-6 and TRBJ1-5; D may be TRBD1 (6 bases). The V gene's germline CDR1 is MNHNY and CDR2 SVGAGI (reference sequence). V lost 5 bases and J 7 bases, leaving 12 bases between the germline ends. There are 13 residues in the CDR3.

This chain uses TRBV9 with TRBJ2-1; 7 bases align to TRBD1. The CDR3 has 15 residues. CDR1 and CDR2 (germline): SGDLS, YYNGEE. After removal of 2 bases from V and 9 bases from J, the junction contained 11 bases not matched to a gene. Here the CDR3 DNA reads TGTGCCAGCAGCGTCACAGGGCAGGGGGACAGTGAGCAGTTCTTC. Translation: CASSVTGQGDSEQFF. The full variable domain, rest sourced from reference TRBV9 and TRBJ2-1, is DSGVTQTPKHLITATGQRVTLRCSPRSGDLSVYWYQQSLDQGLQFLIQYYNGEERAKGNILERFSAQQFPDLHSELNLSSLELGDSALYFCASSVTGQGDSEQFFGPGTRLTVL.

The V and J genes are TRBV5-1 and TRBJ2-4; TRBD2 matches at 11 bases. The CDR3 consists of 14 residues. CDR1 is SGHRS and CDR2 is YFSETQ in the germline V gene. The V and J ends lost 4 bases and 8 bases, in that order; junction bases with no gene match: 5. As DNA, the CDR3 is TGCGCCAGCAGCACCGGGACTAGCGGTGACATTCAGTACTTC. Translating it yields CASSTGTSGDIQYF.

CDR3 in amino acids: CASTGGSGLNEKLFF. For the CDR3, the DNA is TGTGCCAGCACGGGGGGATCAGGGCTTAATGAAAAACTGTTTTTT. The rearrangement links TRBV2 to TRBJ1-4; D may be TRBD1 (5 bases). CDR1 SNHLY and CDR2 FYNNEI come from the germline V gene. V was clipped by 7 bases and J by 4 bases, with 16 bases between them. The CDR3 sequence is 15 residues long. The full variable domain, completed using reference TRBV2 and TRBJ1-4, is EPEVTQTPSHQVTQMGQEVILRCVPISNHLYFYWYRQILGQKVEFLVSFYNNEISEKSEIFDDQFSVERPDGSNFTLKIRSTKLEDSAMYFCASTGGSGLNEKLFFGSGTQLSVL.

The V gene is TRBV7-2, the J gene TRBJ2-7; 14 bases map to TRBD2. Trimming took 5 bases from V and 1 from J; bases not matched to a gene: 7. Germline V gives CDR1 SGHTA, CDR2 FQGNSA. This CDR3 spans 17 amino acids. In DNA, the CDR3 is TGTGCCAGCAGCCCCGGGACTAGCGGGAGAGGGTCCTACGAGCAGTACTTC. Amino acid sequence: CASSPGTSGRGSYEQYF.

The genes are TRBV27 and TRBJ2-7; 7 nucleotides match TRBD2. V was pared by 2 bases and J by 4 bases, with 8 bases of the junction left unmatched. In germline, CDR1 is MNHEY, CDR2 SMNVEV (reference sequence). CDR3 length equals 15 residues. CDR3 residues: CASSLQGLRDYEQYF. The CDR3 bases are TGTGCCAGCAGTTTACAGGGACTACGAGATTACGAGCAGTACTTC.

The chain is built from TRBV2 and TRBJ2-1; D ambiguous. With 1 base removed from V and 0 bases from J, the gap between germline ends came to 7 bases. Germline values: CDR1 SNHLY, CDR2 FYNNEI. This CDR3 is built from 15 residues. CDR3 sequence: CASSEVADSYNEQFF. DNA of the CDR3: TGTGCCAGCAGTGAAGTCGCGGACTCCTACAATGAGCAGTTCTTC. The variable domain in full, with the rest retrieved from reference TRBV2 and TRBJ2-1, is EPEVTQTPSHQVTQMGQEVILRCVPISNHLYFYWYRQILGQKVEFLVSFYNNEISEKSEIFDDQFSVERPDGSNFTLKIRSTKLEDSAMYFCASSEVADSYNEQFFGPGTRLTVL.

V and J are TRBV6-6 and TRBJ1-1; no firm D call. Trimming took off 6 bases at V and 2 bases at J, with 13 bases between the two ends. Germline-derived CDR1 and CDR2 are MNHNY and SVGAGI (reference sequence). This CDR3 has 14 amino acids. The CDR3 reads CASSFGGRNTEAFF. The DNA of the CDR3 is TGTGCCAGCAGCTTCGGCGGCAGAAACACTGAAGCTTTCTTT.